The clone carrying this TCR beta chain was counted once. This specimen comes from a study of blood T cell repertoires in COVID-19. Background on the study: Some COVID-19 samples were acute and others convalescent; all came from the United States, Italy and Spain. Sources were T cells, B-cell-depleted T cells, or PBMCs; the material itself was cDNA or gDNA.

Study processing details: Scientists estimated how many nucleated cells there were by amplifying reference gene primers. Measured with immunoSEQ multiplex PCR; TCRdb has only the in-frame clones, and not every one. V and J calls plus clone size are reproduced from that table; the DNA served to infer D and trimming. Altogether over 600,000 clones are present, 80% to 90% being singletons, with the ten largest covering 0.2% to 0.3%. This CDR3 comprises 16 residues. Germline CDR1 reads SGHDT; CDR2 reads YYEEEE. Unmatched junction bases numbered 3, after V lost 2 bases and J lost 0 bases. This TCR was recovered from a woman younger than 30 with acute or convalescent COVID-19. This chain joins TRBV5-6 and TRBJ2-2; 8 bases agree with TRBD1. The sample was peripheral blood. CDR3 loop: CASSLSGQANTGELFF. The CDR3 DNA reads TGTGCCAGCAGCTTATCGGGACAGGCGAACACCGGGGAGCTGTTTTTT.